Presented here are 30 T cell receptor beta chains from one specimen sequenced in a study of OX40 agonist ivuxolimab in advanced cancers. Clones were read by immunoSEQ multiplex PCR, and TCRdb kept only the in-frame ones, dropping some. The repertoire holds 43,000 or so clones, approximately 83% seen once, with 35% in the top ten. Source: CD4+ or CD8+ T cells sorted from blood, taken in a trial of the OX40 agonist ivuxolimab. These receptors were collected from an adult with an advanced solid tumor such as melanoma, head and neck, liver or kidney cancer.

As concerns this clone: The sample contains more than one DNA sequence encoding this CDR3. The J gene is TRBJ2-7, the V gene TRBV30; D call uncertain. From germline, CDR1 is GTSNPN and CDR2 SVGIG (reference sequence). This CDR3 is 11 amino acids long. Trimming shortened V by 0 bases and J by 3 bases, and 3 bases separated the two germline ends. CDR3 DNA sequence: TGTGCCTGGAGTGTAAGCTACGAGCAGTACTTC. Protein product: CAWSVSYEQYF. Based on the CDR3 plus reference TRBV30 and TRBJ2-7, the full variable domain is SQTIHQWPATLVQPVGSPLSLECTVEGTSNPNLYWYRQAAGRGLQLLFYSVGIGQISSEVPQNLSASRPQDRQFILSSKKLLLSDSGFYLCAWSVSYEQYFGPGTRLTVT.

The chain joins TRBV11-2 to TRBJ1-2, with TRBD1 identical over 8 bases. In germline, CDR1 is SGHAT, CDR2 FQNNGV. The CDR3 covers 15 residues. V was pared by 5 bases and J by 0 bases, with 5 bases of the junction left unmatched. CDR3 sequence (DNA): TGTGCCAGCAGCCCCCGGACAGGGACTAACTATGGCTACACCTTC. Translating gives CASSPRTGTNYGYTF.

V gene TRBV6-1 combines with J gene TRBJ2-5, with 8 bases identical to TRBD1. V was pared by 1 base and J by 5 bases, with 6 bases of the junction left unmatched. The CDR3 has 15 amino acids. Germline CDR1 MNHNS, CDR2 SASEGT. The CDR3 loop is CASSEVRGRYETQYF. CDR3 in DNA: TGTGCCAGCAGTGAAGTCAGGGGGCGGTATGAGACCCAGTACTTC.

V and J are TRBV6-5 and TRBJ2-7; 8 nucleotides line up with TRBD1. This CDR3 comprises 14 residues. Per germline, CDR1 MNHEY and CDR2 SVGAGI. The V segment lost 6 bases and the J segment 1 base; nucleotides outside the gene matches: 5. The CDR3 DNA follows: TGTGCCAGCAGGAAACAGGGGGAATCCTACGAGCAGTACTTC. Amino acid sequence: CASRKQGESYEQYF.

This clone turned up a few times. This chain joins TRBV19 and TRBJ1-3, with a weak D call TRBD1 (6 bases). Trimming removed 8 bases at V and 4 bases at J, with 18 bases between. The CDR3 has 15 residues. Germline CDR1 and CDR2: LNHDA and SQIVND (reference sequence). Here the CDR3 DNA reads TGTGCCAGTTCACCCCAAACAGGGATCGGAAACACCATATATTTT. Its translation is CASSPQTGIGNTIYF.

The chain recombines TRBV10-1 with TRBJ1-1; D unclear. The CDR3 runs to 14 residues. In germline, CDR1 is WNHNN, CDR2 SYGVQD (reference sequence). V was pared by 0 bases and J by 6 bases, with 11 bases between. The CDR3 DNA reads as TGCGCCAGCAGTGAGTCGAGTGGGAGCGCTGAAGCTTTCTTT. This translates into CASSESSGSAEAFF.

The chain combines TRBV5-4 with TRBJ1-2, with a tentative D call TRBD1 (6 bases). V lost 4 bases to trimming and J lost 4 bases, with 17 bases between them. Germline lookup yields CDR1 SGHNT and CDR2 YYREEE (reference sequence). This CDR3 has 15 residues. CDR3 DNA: TGTGCCAGCAGCCCCGGAGGGCAGGGGCCCTATGGCTACACCTTC. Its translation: CASSPGGQGPYGYTF.

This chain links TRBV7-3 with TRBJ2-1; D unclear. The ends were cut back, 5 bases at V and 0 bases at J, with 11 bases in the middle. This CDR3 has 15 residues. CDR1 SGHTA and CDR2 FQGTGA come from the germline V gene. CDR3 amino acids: CASSISSSSYNEQFF. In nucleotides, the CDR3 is TGTGCCAGCAGCATTAGCTCGAGCTCCTACAATGAGCAGTTCTTC.

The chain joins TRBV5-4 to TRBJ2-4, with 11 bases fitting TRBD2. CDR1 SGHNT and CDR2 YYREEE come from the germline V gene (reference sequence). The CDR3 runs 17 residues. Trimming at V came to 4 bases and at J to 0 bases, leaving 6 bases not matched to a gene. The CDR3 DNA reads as TGTGCCAGCAGCGCCGGACTAGCGGGTAAAGCCAAAAACATTCAGTACTTC. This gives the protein CASSAGLAGKAKNIQYF. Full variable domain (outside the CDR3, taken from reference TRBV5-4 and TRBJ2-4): ETGVTQSPTHLIKTRGQQVTLRCSSQSGHNTVSWYQQALGQGPQFIFQYYREEENGRGNFPPRFSGLQFPNYSSELNVNALELDDSALYLCASSAGLAGKAKNIQYFGAGTRLSVL.

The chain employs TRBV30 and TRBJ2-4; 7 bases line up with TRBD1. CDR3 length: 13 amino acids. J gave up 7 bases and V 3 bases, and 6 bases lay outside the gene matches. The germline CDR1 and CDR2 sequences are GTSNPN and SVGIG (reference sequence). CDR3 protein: CAWSQGVGNIQYF. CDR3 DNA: TGTGCCTGGAGCCAGGGGGTCGGGAACATTCAGTACTTC.

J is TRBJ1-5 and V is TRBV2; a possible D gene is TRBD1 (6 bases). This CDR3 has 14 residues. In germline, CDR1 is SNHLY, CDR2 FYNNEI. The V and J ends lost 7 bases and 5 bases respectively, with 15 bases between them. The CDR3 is CASNGGGPYQPQHF. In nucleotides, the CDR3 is TGTGCCAGCAACGGCGGGGGGCCGTATCAGCCCCAGCATTTT.

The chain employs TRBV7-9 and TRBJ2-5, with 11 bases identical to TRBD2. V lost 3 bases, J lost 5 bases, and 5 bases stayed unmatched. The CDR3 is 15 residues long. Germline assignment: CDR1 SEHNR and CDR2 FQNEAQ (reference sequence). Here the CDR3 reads CASSFPTSGSETQYF. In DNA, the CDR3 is TGTGCCAGCAGCTTCCCTACTAGCGGGAGTGAGACCCAGTACTTC.

The chain's CDR3 is CALEQSSYNEQFF. The CDR3 nucleotides are TGTGCCCTGGAGCAGAGTTCCTACAATGAGCAGTTCTTC. V and J are TRBV30 and TRBJ2-1; D call uncertain. The CDR3 sequence is 13 residues long. Germline V gene lookup returns CDR1 GTSNPN and CDR2 SVGIG (reference sequence). Trimming left V 8 bases short and J 1 base short, with 12 bases between.

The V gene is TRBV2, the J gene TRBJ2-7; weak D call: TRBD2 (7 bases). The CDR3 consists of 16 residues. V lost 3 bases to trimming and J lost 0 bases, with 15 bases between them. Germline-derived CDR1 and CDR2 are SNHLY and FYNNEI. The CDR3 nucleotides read TGTGCCAGCAGTGAGTGGGGGGAGGGGGGCTCCTACGAGCAGTACTTC. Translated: CASSEWGEGGSYEQYF.

The CDR3 sequence is CASGPSSGANVLTF. The CDR3 nucleotides are TGTGCCAGCGGCCCTAGCTCTGGGGCCAACGTCCTGACTTTC. The V call is TRBV27, the J call TRBJ2-6; D is uncertain. This CDR3 region has 14 residues. The germline V and J ends were trimmed by 8 bases and 0 bases, with 8 bases remaining between them. The germline V gene encodes CDR1 MNHEY and CDR2 SMNVEV (reference sequence).

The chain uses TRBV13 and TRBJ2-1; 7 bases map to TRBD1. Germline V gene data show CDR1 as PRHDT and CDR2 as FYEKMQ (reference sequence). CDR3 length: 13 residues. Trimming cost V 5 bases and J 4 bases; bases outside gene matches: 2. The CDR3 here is CASSGTVYNEQFF. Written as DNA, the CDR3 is TGTGCCAGCAGCGGGACAGTTTACAATGAGCAGTTCTTC.

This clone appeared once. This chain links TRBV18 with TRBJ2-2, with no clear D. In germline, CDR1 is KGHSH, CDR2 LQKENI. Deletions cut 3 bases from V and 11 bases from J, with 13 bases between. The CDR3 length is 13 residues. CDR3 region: CASSPGQSSELFF. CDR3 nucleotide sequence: TGTGCCAGCTCACCCGGCCAGTCAAGTGAGCTGTTTTTT.

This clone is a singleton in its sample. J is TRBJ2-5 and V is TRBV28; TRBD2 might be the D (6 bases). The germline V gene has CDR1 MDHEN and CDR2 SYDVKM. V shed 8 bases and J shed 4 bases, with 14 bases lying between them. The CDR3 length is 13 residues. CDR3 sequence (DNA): TGTGCCAGCGGTTCCGGCGGGGTAGAGACCCAGTACTTC. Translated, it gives CASGSGGVETQYF.

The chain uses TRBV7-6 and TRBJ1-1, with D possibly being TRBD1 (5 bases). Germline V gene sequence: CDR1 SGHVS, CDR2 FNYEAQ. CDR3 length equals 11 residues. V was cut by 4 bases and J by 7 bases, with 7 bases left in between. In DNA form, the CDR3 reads TGTGCCAGCAGCTCGGGACTTGAAGCTTTCTTT. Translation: CASSSGLEAFF.

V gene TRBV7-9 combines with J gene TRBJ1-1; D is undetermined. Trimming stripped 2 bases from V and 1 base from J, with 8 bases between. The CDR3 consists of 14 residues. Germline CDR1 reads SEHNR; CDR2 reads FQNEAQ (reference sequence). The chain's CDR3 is CASSLPQANTEAFF. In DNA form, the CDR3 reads TGTGCCAGCAGCTTACCGCAGGCGAACACTGAAGCTTTCTTT.

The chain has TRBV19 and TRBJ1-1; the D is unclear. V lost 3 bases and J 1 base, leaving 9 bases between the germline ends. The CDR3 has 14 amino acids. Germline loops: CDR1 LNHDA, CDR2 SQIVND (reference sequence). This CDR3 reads CASSIRKPNTEAFF. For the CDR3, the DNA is TGTGCCAGTAGTATTCGGAAGCCGAACACTGAAGCTTTCTTT.

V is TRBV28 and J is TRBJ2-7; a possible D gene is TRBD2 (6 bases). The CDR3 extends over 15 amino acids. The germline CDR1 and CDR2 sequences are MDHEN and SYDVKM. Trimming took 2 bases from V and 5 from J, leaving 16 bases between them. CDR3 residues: CASSLNGPGDHEQYF. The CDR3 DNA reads TGTGCCAGCAGTTTAAACGGGCCGGGGGACCACGAGCAGTACTTC.

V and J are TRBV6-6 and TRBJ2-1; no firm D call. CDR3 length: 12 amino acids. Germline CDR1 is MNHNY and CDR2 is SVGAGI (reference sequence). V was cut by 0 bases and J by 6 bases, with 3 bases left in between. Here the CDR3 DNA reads TGTGCCAGCAGTTACTCGTCCAATGAGCAGTTCTTC. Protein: CASSYSSNEQFF.

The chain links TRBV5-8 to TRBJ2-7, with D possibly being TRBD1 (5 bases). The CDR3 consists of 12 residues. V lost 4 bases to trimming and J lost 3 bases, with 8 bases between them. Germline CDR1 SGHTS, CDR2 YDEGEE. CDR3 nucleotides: TGTGCCAGCAGCCGAGACAGCTACGAGCAGTACTTC. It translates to CASSRDSYEQYF.

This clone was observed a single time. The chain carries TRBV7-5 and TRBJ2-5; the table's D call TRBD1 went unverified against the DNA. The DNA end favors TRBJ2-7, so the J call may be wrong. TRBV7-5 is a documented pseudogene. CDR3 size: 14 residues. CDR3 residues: CARSVRDRGSEQYF. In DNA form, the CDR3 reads TGTGCCAGAAGCGTCCGGGACAGGGGTAGCGAGCAGTACTTC.

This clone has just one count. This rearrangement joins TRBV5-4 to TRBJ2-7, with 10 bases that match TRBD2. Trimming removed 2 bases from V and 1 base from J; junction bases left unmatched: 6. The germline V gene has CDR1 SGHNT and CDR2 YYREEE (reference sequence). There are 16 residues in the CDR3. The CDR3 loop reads CASSFDLAGGSYEQYF. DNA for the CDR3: TGTGCCAGCAGCTTCGATTTAGCGGGGGGATCCTACGAGCAGTACTTC.

The CDR3, as DNA: TGTGCCAGCAGCACCCGTGGGGGGGATCCTGAAGCTTTCTTT. This codes for CASSTRGGDPEAFF. V is TRBV9 and J is TRBJ1-1; possibly TRBD1 for D (5 bases). This CDR3 comprises 14 residues. V was shortened by 4 bases and J by 6 bases, with 16 bases between the two germline ends. Germline lookup yields CDR1 SGDLS and CDR2 YYNGEE.

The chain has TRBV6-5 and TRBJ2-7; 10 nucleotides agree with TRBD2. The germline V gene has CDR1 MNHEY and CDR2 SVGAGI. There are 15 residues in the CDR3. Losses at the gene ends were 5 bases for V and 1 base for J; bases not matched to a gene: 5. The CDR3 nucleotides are TGTGCCAGCAGTACCTCTAGCGGGGGTTCCTACGAGCAGTACTTC. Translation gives CASSTSSGGSYEQYF.

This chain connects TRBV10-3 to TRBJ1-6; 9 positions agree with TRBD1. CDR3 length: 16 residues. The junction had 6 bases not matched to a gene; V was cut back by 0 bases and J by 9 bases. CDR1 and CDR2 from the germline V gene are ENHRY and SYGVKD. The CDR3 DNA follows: TGTGCCATCAGTGAGTCGTTGGGGACAGGGTTTTCACCCCTCCACTTT. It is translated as CAISESLGTGFSPLHF.

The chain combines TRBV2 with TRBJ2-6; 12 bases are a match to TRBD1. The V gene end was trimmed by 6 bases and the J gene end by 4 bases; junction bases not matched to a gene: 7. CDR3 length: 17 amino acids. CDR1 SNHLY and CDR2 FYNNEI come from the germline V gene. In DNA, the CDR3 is TGTGCCAGCAGATGGGGGACAGGGGGCAAAGGGGCCAACGTCCTGACTTTC. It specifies CASRWGTGGKGANVLTF.